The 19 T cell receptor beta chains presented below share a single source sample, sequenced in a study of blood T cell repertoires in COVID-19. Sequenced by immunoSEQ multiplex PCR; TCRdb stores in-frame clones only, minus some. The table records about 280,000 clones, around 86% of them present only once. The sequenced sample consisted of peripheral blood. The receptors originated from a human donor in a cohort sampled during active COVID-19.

The CDR3 reads CSAILAVEQFF. The CDR3 DNA reads as TGCAGTGCTATACTAGCTGTAGAGCAGTTCTTC. The genes are TRBV20-1 and TRBJ2-1; D is perhaps TRBD2 (6 bases). The CDR3 is 11 amino acids. Trimming removed 4 bases at V and 10 bases at J, with 11 bases between. The V gene's germline CDR1 is DFQATT and CDR2 SNEGSKA (reference sequence).

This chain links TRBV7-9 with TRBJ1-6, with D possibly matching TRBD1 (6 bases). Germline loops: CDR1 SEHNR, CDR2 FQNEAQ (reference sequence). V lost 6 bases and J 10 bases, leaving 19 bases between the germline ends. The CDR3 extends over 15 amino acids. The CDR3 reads CASRPRGNRESPLHF. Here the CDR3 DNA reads TGTGCCAGCAGACCCAGGGGCAATAGGGAGTCACCCCTCCACTTT.

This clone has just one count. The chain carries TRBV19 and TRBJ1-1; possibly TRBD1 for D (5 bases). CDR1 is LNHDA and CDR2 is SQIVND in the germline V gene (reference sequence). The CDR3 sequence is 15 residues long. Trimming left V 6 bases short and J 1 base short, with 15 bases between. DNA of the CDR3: TGTGCCAGTAGCAATACAGGCCTCTGGAACACTGAAGCTTTCTTT. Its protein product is CASSNTGLWNTEAFF. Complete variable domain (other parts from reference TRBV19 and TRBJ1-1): DGGITQSPKYLFRKEGQNVTLSCEQNLNHDAMYWYRQDPGQGLRLIYYSQIVNDFQKGDIAEGYSVSREKKESFPLTVTSAQKNPTAFYLCASSNTGLWNTEAFFGQGTRLTVV.

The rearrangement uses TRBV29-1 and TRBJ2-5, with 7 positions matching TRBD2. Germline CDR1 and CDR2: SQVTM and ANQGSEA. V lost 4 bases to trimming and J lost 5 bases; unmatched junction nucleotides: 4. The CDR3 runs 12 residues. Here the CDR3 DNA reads TGCAGCGTTGTTGAGGGAGGGGAGACCCAGTACTTC. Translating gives CSVVEGGETQYF.

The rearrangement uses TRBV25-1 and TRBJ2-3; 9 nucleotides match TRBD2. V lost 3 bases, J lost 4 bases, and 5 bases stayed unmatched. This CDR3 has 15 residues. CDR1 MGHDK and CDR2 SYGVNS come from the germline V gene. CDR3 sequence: CASSDLAGAADTQYF. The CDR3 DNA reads TGTGCCAGCAGTGACTTAGCGGGAGCAGCAGATACGCAGTATTTT.

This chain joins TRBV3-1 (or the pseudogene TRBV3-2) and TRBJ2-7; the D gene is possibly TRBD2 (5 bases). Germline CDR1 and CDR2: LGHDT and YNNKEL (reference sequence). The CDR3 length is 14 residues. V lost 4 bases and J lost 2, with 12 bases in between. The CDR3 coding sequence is TGTGCCAGCAGCCTAGGGTACGGGGCCTACGAGCAGTACTTC. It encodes CASSLGYGAYEQYF.

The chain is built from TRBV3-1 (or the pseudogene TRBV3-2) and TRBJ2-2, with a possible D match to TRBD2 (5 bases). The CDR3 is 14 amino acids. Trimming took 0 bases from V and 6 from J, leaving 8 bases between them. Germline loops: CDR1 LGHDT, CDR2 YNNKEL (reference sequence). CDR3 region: CASSQDVRAGELFF. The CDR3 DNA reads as TGTGCCAGCAGCCAAGATGTGCGGGCCGGGGAGCTGTTTTTT.

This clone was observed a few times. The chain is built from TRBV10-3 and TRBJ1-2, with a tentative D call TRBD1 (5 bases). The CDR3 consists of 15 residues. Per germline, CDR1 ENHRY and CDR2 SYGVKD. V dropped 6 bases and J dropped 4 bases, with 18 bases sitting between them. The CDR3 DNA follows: TGTGCCATCAGGCCCGGAGGGGTCTTCCTCTATGGCTACACCTTC. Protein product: CAIRPGGVFLYGYTF.

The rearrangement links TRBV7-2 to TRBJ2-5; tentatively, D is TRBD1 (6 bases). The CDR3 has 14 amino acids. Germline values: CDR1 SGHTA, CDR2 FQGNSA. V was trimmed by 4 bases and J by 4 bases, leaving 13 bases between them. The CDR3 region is CASSSTGRGETQYF. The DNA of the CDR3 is TGTGCCAGCAGCTCGACAGGCCGGGGAGAGACCCAGTACTTC.

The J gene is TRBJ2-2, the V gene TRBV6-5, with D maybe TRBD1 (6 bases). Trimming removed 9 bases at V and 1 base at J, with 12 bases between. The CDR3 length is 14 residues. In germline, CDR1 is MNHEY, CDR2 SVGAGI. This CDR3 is CASKVGQNTGELFF. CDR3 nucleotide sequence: TGTGCCAGTAAGGTGGGACAGAACACCGGGGAGCTGTTTTTT.

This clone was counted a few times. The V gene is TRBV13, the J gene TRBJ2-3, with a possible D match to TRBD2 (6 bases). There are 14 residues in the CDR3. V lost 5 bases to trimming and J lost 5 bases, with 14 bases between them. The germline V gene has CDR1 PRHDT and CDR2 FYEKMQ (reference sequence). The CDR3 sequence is CASSRRDGLDTQYF. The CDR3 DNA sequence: TGTGCCAGCAGCCGGAGGGACGGACTAGATACGCAGTATTTT.

The CDR3 DNA is TGTGCCAGCAGTCCGAACCCAGGGACCTACAATGAGCAGTTCTTC. This gives the protein CASSPNPGTYNEQFF. V and J are TRBV28 and TRBJ2-1; perhaps TRBD1 as D (5 bases). V was cut by 5 bases and J by 2 bases, with 13 bases left in between. The CDR3 runs 15 residues. In germline, CDR1 is MDHEN, CDR2 SYDVKM.

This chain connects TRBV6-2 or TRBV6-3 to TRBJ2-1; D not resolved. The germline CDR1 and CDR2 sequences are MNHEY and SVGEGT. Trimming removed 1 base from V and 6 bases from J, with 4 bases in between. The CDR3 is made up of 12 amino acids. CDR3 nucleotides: TGTGCCAGCAGTTACTTCAGCAATGAGCAGTTCTTC. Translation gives CASSYFSNEQFF.

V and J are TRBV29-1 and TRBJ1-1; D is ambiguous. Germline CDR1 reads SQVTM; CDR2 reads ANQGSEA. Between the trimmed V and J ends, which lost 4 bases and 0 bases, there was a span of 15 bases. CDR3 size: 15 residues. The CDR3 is CSVGAFAGMNTEAFF. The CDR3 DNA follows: TGCAGCGTTGGGGCATTCGCGGGAATGAACACTGAAGCTTTCTTT.

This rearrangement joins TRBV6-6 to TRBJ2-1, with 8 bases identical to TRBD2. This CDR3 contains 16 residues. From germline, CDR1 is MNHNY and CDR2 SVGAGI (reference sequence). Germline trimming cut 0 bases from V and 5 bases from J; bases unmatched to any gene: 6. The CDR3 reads CASSYSGGLGNNEQFF. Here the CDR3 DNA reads TGTGCCAGCAGTTACTCGGGGGGACTAGGCAACAATGAGCAGTTCTTC.

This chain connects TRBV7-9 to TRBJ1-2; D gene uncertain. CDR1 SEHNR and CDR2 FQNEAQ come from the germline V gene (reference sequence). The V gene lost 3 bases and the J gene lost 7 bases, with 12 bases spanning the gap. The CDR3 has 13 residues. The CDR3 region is CASSFAGTAGYTF. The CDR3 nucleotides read TGTGCCAGCAGCTTCGCGGGTACGGCTGGCTACACCTTC.

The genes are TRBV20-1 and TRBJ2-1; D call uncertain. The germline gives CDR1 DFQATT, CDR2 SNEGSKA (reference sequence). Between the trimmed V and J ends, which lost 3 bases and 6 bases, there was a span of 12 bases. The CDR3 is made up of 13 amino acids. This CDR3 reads CSASSPFANEQFF. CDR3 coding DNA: TGCAGTGCTAGTAGCCCATTCGCCAATGAGCAGTTCTTC.

CDR3 sequence: CASSRGALRQGEGYTF. The CDR3 coding sequence is TGTGCCAGCAGCCGTGGCGCTCTCCGACAGGGAGAAGGCTACACCTTC. This chain joins TRBV5-5 and TRBJ1-2, with 7 bases fitting TRBD1. Germline values: CDR1 SGHKS, CDR2 YYEKEE (reference sequence). V lost 4 bases, J lost 8 bases, and 17 bases stayed unmatched. The CDR3 length is 16 residues.

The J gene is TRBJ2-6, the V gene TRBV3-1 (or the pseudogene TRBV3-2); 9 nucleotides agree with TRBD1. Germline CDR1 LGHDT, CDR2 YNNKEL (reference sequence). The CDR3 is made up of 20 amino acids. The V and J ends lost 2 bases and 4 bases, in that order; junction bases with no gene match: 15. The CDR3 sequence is CASSQKKGQGGATGANVLTF. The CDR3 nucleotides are TGTGCCAGCAGCCAAAAAAAGGGACAGGGTGGGGCTACCGGGGCCAACGTCCTGACTTTC.